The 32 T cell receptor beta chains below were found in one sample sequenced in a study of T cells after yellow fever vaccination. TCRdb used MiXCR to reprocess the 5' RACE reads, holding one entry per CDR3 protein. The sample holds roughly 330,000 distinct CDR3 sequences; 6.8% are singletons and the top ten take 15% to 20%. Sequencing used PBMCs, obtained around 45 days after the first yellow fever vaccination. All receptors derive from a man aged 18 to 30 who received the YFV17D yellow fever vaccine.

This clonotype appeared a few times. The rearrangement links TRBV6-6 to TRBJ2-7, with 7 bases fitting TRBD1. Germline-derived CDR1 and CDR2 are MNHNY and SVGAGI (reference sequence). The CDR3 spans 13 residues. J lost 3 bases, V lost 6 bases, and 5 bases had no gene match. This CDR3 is CASRPGQYYEQYF. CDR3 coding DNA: TGTGCCAGCAGACCGGGACAGTACTACGAGCAGTACTTC.

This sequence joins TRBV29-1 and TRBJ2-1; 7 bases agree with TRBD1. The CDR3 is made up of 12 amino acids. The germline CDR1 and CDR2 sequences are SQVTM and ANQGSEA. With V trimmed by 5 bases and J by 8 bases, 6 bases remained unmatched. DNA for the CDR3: TGCAGCGTTCTGGCAAGGGGGCATGAGCAGTTCTTC. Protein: CSVLARGHEQFF.

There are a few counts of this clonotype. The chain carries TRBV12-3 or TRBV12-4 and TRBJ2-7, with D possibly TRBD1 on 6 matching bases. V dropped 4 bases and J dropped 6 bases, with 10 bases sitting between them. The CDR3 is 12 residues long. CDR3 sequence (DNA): TGTGCCAGCAGTTCGGACAGTTTCGAGCAGTACGTC. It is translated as CASSSDSFEQYV.

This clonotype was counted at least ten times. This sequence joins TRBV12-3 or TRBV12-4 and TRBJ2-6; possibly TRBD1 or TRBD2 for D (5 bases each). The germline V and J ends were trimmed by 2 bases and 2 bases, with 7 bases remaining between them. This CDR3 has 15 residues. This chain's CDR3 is CASSLRGAGANVLTF. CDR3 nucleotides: TGTGCCAGCAGTTTAAGAGGGGCTGGGGCCAACGTCCTGACTTTC.

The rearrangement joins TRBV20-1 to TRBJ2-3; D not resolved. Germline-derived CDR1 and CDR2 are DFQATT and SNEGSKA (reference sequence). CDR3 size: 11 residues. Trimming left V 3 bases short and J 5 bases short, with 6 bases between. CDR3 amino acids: CSARGLDTQYF. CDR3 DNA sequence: TGCAGTGCTAGGGGCTTAGATACGCAGTATTTT.

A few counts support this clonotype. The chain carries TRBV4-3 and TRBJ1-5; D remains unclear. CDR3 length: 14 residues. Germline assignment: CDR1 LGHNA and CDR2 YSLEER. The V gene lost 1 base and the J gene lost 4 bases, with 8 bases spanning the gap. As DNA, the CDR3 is TGCGCCAGCAGCCAAGGGTTAGAGAATCAGCCCCAGCATTTT. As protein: CASSQGLENQPQHF.

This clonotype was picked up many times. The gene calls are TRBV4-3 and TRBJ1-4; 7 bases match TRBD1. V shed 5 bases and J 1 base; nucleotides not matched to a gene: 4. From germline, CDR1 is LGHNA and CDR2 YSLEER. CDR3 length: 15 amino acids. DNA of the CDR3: TGCGCCAGCAGCTACAGACAGGGAACTAATGAAAAACTGTTTTTT. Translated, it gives CASSYRQGTNEKLFF.

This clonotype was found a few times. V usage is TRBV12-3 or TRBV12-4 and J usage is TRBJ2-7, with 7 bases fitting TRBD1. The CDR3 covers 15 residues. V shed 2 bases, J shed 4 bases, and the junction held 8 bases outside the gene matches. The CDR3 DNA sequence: TGTGCCAGCAGTTTAAGGCGACAGGGCTTTTACGAGCAGTACTTC. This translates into CASSLRRQGFYEQYF.

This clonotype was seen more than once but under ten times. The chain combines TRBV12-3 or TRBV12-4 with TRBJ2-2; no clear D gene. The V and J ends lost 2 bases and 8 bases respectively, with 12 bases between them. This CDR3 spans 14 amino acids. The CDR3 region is CASSLRLSGGELFF. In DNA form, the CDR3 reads TGTGCCAGCAGTTTAAGGCTTTCTGGGGGGGAGCTGTTTTTT.

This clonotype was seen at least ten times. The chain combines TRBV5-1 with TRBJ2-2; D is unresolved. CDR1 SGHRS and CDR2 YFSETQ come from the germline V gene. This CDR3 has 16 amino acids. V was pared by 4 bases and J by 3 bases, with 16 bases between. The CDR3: CASSPEVTPYTGELFF. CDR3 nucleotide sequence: TGCGCCAGCAGCCCCGAAGTGACACCTTACACCGGGGAGCTGTTTTTT.

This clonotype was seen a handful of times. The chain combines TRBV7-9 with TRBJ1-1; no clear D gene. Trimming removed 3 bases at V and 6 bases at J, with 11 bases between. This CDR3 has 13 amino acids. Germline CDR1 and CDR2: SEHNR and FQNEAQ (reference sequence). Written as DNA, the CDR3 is TGTGCCAGCAGCTTTGGAAGGGTCCCTGAAGCTTTCTTT. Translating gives CASSFGRVPEAFF.

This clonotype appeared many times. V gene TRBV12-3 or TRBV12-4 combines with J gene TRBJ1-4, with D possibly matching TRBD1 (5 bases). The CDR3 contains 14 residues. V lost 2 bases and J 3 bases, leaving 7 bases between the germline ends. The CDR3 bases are TGTGCCAGCAGTTTATGGGGGTCTAATGAAAAACTGTTTTTT. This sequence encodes CASSLWGSNEKLFF.

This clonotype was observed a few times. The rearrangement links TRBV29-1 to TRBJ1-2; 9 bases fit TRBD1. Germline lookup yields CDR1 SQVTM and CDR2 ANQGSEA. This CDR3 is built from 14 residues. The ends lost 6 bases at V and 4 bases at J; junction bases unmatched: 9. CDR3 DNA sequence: TGCAGCGTCGATACAGGGGGCGCGAGCTATGGCTACACCTTC. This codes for CSVDTGGASYGYTF.

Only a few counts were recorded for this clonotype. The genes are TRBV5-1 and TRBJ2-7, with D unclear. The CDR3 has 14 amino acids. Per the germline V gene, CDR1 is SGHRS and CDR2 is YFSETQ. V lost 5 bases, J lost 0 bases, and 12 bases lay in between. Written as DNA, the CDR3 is TGCGCCAGCAGACTGACCATGAGCTCCTACGAGCAGTACGTC. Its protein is CASRLTMSSYEQYV.

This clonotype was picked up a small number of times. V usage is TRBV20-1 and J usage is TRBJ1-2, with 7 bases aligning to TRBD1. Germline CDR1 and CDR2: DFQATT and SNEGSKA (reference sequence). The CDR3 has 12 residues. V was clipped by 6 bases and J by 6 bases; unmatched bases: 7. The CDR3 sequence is CSAPTGTDGYTF. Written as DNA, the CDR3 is TGCAGTGCGCCGACAGGGACAGATGGCTACACCTTC.

The CDR3: CSARPAGAETQYF. CDR3 nucleotide sequence: TGCAGTGCTAGACCGGCGGGAGCCGAGACCCAGTACTTC. V gene TRBV20-1 combines with J gene TRBJ2-5; 7 bases align to TRBD2. Trimming took 2 bases from V and 5 from J; bases not matched to a gene: 5. The CDR3 spans 13 residues. Per the germline V gene, CDR1 is DFQATT and CDR2 is SNEGSKA (reference sequence).

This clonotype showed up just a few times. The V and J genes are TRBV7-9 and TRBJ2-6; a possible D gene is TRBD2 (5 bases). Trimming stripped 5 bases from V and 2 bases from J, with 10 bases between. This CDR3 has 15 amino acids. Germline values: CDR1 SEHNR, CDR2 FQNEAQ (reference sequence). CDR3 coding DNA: TGTGCCAGCAGCCCCCGGGGTCCTGGGGCCAACGTCCTGACTTTC. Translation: CASSPRGPGANVLTF.

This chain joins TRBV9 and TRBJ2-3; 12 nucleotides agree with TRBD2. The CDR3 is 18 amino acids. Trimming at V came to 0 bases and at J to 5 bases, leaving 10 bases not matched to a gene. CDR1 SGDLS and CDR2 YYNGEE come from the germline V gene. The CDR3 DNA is TGTGCCAGCAGCGTAGTTCCCCCCCTAGCGGGGGGGAAAGATACGCAGTATTTT. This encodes CASSVVPPLAGGKDTQYF.

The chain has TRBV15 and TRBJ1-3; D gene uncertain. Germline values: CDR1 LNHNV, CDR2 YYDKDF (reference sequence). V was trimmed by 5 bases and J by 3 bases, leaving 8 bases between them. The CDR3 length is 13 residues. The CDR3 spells CATSLGLGNTIYF. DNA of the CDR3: TGTGCCACCAGCCTGGGTCTTGGAAACACCATATATTTT. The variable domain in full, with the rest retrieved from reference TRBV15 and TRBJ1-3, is DAMVIQNPRYQVTQFGKPVTLSCSQTLNHNVMYWYQQKSSQAPKLLFHYYDKDFNNEADTPDNFQSRRPNTSFCFLDIRSPGLGDTAMYLCATSLGLGNTIYFGEGSWLTVV.

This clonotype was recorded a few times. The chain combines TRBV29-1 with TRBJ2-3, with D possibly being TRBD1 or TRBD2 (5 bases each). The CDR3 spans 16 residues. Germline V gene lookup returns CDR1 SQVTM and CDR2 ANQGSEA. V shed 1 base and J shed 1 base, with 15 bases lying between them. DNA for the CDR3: TGCAGCGTTGAAGGAGGGGAAGACCGTCGCACAGATACGCAGTATTTT. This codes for CSVEGGEDRRTDTQYF.

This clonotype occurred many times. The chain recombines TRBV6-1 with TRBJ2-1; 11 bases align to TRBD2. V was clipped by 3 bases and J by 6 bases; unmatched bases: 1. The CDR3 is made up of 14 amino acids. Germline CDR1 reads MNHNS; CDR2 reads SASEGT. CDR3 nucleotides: TGTGCCAGCAGTGATAGCGGGGGGGCCAATGAGCAGTTCTTC. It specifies CASSDSGGANEQFF.

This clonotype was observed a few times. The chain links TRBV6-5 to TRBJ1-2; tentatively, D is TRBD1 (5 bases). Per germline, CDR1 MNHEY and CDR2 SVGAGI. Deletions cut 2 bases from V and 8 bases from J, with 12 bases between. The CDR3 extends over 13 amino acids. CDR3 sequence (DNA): TGTGCCAGCAGTTACGGGGGGAGGCTAGGCTACACCTTC. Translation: CASSYGGRLGYTF.

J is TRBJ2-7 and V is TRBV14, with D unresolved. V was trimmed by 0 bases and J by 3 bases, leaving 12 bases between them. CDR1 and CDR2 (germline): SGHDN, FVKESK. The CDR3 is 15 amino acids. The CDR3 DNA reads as TGTGCCAGCAGCCAAGATCCCAGGCCGGGCTACGAGCAGTACTTC. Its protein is CASSQDPRPGYEQYF.

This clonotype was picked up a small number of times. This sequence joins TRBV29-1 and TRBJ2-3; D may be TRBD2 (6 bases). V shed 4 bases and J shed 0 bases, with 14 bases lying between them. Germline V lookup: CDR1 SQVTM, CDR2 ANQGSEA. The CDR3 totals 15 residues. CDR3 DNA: TGCAGCGTTGTCGGGGGATTGGGTAGCACAGATACGCAGTATTTT. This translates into CSVVGGLGSTDTQYF.

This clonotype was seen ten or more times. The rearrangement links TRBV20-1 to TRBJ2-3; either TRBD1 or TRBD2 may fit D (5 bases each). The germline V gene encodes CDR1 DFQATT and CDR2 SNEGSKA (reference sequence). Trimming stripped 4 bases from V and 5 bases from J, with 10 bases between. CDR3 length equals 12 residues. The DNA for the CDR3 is TGCAGTGCTACGGAGAGGGGAGATACGCAGTATTTT. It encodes CSATERGDTQYF.

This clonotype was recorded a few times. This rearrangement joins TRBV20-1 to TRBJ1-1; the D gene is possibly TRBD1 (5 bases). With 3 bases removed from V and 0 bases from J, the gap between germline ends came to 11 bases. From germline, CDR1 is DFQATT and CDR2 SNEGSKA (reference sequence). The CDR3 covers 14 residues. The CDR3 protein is CSARIGAVNTEAFF. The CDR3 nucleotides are TGCAGTGCTAGGATCGGGGCGGTGAACACTGAAGCTTTCTTT.

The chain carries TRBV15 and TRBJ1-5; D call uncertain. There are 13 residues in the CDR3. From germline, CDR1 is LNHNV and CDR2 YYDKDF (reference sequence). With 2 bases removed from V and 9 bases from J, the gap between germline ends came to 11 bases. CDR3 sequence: CATSRPGWGPQHF. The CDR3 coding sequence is TGTGCCACCAGCAGACCCGGTTGGGGGCCCCAGCATTTT.

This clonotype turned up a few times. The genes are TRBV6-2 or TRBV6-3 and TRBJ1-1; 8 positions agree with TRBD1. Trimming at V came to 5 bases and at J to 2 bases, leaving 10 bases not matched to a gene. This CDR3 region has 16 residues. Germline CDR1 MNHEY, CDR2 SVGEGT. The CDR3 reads CASSPRQGNSNTEAFF. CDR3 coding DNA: TGTGCCAGCAGTCCCCGACAGGGGAATAGTAACACTGAAGCTTTCTTT.

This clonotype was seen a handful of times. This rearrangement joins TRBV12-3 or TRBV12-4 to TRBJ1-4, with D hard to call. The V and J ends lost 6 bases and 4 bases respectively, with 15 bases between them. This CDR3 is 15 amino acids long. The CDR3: CASREGQTYNEKLFF. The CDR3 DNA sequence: TGTGCCAGCAGGGAAGGCCAGACCTATAATGAAAAACTGTTTTTT.

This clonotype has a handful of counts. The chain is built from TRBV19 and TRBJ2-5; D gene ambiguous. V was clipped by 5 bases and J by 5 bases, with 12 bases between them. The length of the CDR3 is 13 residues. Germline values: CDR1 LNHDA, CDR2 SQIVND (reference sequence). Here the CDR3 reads CASSGSSGETQYF. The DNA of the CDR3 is TGTGCCAGTAGTGGGTCCAGTGGGGAGACCCAGTACTTC.

The CDR3 DNA reads TGTGCCAGCAGCTTATTTCTCCGGGGTTACGAGCAGTACTTC. This encodes CASSLFLRGYEQYF. The chain is built from TRBV7-8 and TRBJ2-7; TRBD2 is a possible D gene (5 bases). Germline CDR1 SGHVS, CDR2 FQNEAQ. The ends were cut back, 2 bases at V and 4 bases at J, with 12 bases in the middle. There are 14 residues in the CDR3.

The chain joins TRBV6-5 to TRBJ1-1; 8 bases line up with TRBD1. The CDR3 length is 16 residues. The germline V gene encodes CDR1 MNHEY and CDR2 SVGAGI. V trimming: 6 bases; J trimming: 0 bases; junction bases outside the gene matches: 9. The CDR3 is CASSLQGGSMNTEAFF. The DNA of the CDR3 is TGTGCCAGCAGCTTACAGGGGGGAAGTATGAACACTGAAGCTTTCTTT.